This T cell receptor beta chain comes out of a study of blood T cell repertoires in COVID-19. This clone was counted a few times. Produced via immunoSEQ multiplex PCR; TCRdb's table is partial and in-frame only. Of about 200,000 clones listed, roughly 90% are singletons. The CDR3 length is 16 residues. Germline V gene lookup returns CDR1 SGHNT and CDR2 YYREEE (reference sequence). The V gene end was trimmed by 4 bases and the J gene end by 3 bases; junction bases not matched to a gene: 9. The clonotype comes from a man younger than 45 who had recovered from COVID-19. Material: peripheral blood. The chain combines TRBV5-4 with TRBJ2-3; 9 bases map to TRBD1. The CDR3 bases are TGTGCCAGCAGCGATGGGGGGGACAGGGTGACAGATACGCAGTATTTT. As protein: CASSDGGDRVTDTQYF.